The TCR beta chain under discussion was sequenced for a study of cytomegalovirus exposure and HLA in healthy donors. Overall study results and limits: Highly shared variants forming one cluster were likely a sequencing artifact. One later analysis reportedly identified an Asian-associated ancestry cluster that showed fewer N-insertions than the approximately 700-donor mean. A few V segments could not be told apart, such as TRBV6-2 and TRBV6-3, and were left out.

The study ran its PCR with 60 Vbeta and 13 Jbeta primers. Authors' processing steps: A later analysis tallied 87 million or so unique TCR beta chains, some 10 million of them shared. The repertoire was sequenced with immunoSEQ multiplex PCR; TCRdb's copy has only in-frame clones and lacks some. The V and J calls and clone size are taken from that table; D and trimming were inferred from the DNA. The sample consists of 180,000 or so clones, approximately 80% of them appearing once. This CDR3 spans 14 amino acids. V was pared by 2 bases and J by 6 bases, with 15 bases between. Germline lookup yields CDR1 SGHRS and CDR2 YFSETQ. To note about this clone: Its specificity is unknown.

This clonotype was sampled from a young woman in good health and CMV-seropositive. What was sequenced was PBMCs. The gene calls are TRBV5-1 and TRBJ2-7, with D maybe TRBD1 (5 bases). The CDR3 DNA follows: TGCGCCAGCAGCTTTCAGGGTTTTGACTCCGAGCAGTACTTC. Translation gives CASSFQGFDSEQYF. Together with reference TRBV5-1 and TRBJ2-7, the CDR3 gives the full variable domain: KAGVTQTPRYLIKTRGQQVTLSCSPISGHRSVSWYQQTPGQGLQFLFEYFSETQRNKGNFPGRFSGRQFSNSRSEMNVSTLELGDSALYLCASSFQGFDSEQYFGPGTRLTVT.